These 26 T cell receptor beta chains were all obtained from the same sample, sequenced in a study of blood T cell repertoires in COVID-19. Measured with immunoSEQ multiplex PCR; TCRdb has only the in-frame clones, and not every one. Among 150,000 to 200,000 clones listed, around 89% were seen once. The sample taken for sequencing was peripheral blood. Receptors were obtained from a man aged 50-59 years with acute or convalescent COVID-19.

The genes are TRBV3-1 (or the pseudogene TRBV3-2) and TRBJ1-5, with a possible D match to TRBD1 (5 bases). CDR1 and CDR2 from the germline V gene are LGHDT and YNNKEL (reference sequence). V shed 0 bases and J shed 3 bases, with 12 bases lying between them. The CDR3 consists of 16 residues. DNA for the CDR3: TGTGCCAGCAGCCAAGAGGGGAGGGGAACCAATCAGCCCCAGCATTTT. It yields the protein CASSQEGRGTNQPQHF.

The rearrangement uses TRBV6-1 and TRBJ1-2; D unclear. Trimming left V 3 bases short and J 3 bases short, with 8 bases between. Germline-derived CDR1 and CDR2 are MNHNS and SASEGT. The CDR3 runs 13 residues. The chain's CDR3 is CASSDTGYYGYTF. The CDR3 nucleotides read TGTGCCAGCAGTGATACGGGATACTATGGCTACACCTTC.

The chain couples TRBV28 to TRBJ1-1, with D perhaps matching TRBD1 (5 bases). V lost 7 bases and J lost 0, with 12 bases in between. Germline assignment: CDR1 MDHEN and CDR2 SYDVKM. CDR3 length: 14 amino acids. CDR3 loop: CASTRGGMNTEAFF. The CDR3 coding sequence is TGTGCCAGCACCCGGGGGGGGATGAACACTGAAGCTTTCTTT. The whole variable domain, filled in from reference TRBV28 and TRBJ1-1, reads DVKVTQSSRYLVKRTGEKVFLECVQDMDHENMFWYRQDPGLGLRLIYFSYDVKMKEKGDIPEGYSVSREKKERFSLILESASTNQTSMYLCASTRGGMNTEAFFGQGTRLTVV.

This chain connects TRBV13 to TRBJ1-6; 7 bases align to TRBD1. V lost 0 bases to trimming and J lost 10 bases; unmatched junction nucleotides: 9. CDR3 length: 16 residues. CDR1 PRHDT and CDR2 FYEKMQ come from the germline V gene (reference sequence). The CDR3 sequence: CASSLGQGRRGSPLHF. DNA of the CDR3: TGTGCCAGCAGCTTAGGACAGGGGAGAAGGGGATCACCCCTCCACTTT. Full variable domain (outside the CDR3, taken from reference TRBV13 and TRBJ1-6): AAGVIQSPRHLIKEKRETATLKCYPIPRHDTVYWYQQGPGQDPQFLISFYEKMQSDKGSIPDRFSAQQFSDYHSELNMSSLELGDSALYFCASSLGQGRRGSPLHFGNGTRLTVT.

The chain has TRBV7-3 and TRBJ2-1, with D perhaps TRBD2 (5 bases). Looked up from germline, CDR1 is SGHTA and CDR2 is FQGTGA. Trimming pared 0 bases from V and 10 bases from J, leaving 10 bases between. This CDR3 region has 13 residues. CDR3: CASSLTPQREQFF. As DNA, the CDR3 is TGTGCCAGCAGCTTAACCCCACAGCGGGAGCAGTTCTTC.

J is TRBJ1-4 and V is TRBV7-9; 7 bases map to TRBD1. There are 15 residues in the CDR3. CDR1 is SEHNR and CDR2 is FQNEAQ in the germline V gene (reference sequence). V lost 4 bases and J lost 5; bases outside the gene matches: 7. The CDR3 nucleotides are TGTGCCAGCAGCTCAGACGGGACAGTAAATGAAAAACTGTTTTTT. This codes for CASSSDGTVNEKLFF. The whole variable domain, filled in from reference TRBV7-9 and TRBJ1-4, reads DTGVSQNPRHKITKRGQNVTFRCDPISEHNRLYWYRQTLGQGPEFLTYFQNEAQLEKSRLLSDRFSAERPKGSFSTLEIQRTEQGDSAMYLCASSSDGTVNEKLFFGSGTQLSVL.

This chain uses TRBV4-3 with TRBJ1-2; 7 nucleotides line up with TRBD1. The ends lost 3 bases at V and 4 bases at J; junction bases unmatched: 5. CDR1 LGHNA and CDR2 YSLEER come from the germline V gene. CDR3 length equals 14 residues. The CDR3 nucleotides read TGCGCCAGCAGCCACGGTGACAGGGTCTATGGCTACACCTTC. Encoded protein: CASSHGDRVYGYTF.

The genes are TRBV7-2 and TRBJ2-1; TRBD1 aligns across 7 bases. The CDR3 runs to 16 residues. Looked up from germline, CDR1 is SGHTA and CDR2 is FQGNSA. V lost 2 bases, J lost 4 bases, and 8 bases stayed unmatched. The CDR3 nucleotides read TGTGCCAGCAGCTTATCGAGGACAGGAAGATACAATGAGCAGTTCTTC. It encodes CASSLSRTGRYNEQFF.

The V call is TRBV19, the J call TRBJ1-6; a weak D match, TRBD1 (6 bases). V was cut by 6 bases and J by 5 bases, with 11 bases left in between. CDR1 and CDR2 (germline): LNHDA, SQIVND (reference sequence). The CDR3 runs 14 residues. DNA for the CDR3: TGTGCCAGTAGCAACAGGGCTAATAATTCACCCCTCCACTTT. Translated: CASSNRANNSPLHF.

The count of this clone is one. The rearrangement links TRBV28 to TRBJ2-2; TRBD1 aligns across 8 bases. Per the germline V gene, CDR1 is MDHEN and CDR2 is SYDVKM. V was clipped by 6 bases and J by 5 bases; unmatched bases: 14. The CDR3 has 17 amino acids. CDR3 sequence reads: CASSHSRQGLSTGELFF. CDR3 nucleotides: TGTGCCAGCAGCCACTCTCGACAGGGGTTATCGACCGGGGAGCTGTTTTTT.

In DNA, the CDR3 is TGCGCCAGCAGCCAAGGGCAGGGTCCCAGTGAGACCCAGTACTTC. It yields the protein CASSQGQGPSETQYF. The chain carries TRBV4-1 and TRBJ2-5; a possible D gene is TRBD1 (5 bases). Germline V gives CDR1 MGHRA, CDR2 YSYEKL. The CDR3 has 15 residues. The V and J ends lost 1 base and 5 bases respectively, with 14 bases between them.

The CDR3 loop reads CASSSGQGYWFF. DNA of the CDR3: TGTGCCAGCAGTTCGGGACAGGGGTACTGGTTCTTC. This chain connects TRBV27 to TRBJ2-1; 10 nucleotides line up with TRBD1. The CDR3 contains 12 residues. Germline loops: CDR1 MNHEY, CDR2 SMNVEV (reference sequence). V gave up 4 bases and J gave up 15 bases; unmatched junction bases: 6.

This rearrangement joins TRBV28 to TRBJ2-3; D call uncertain. Trimming shortened V by 8 bases and J by 2 bases, and 5 bases separated the two germline ends. Germline V gene lookup returns CDR1 MDHEN and CDR2 SYDVKM. The CDR3 totals 11 residues. In nucleotides, the CDR3 is TGTGCCAGCTTATTCACAGATACGCAGTATTTT. Translated: CASLFTDTQYF.

The chain joins TRBV7-2 to TRBJ2-5; 7 positions agree with TRBD1. The CDR3 contains 15 residues. The ends lost 1 base at V and 3 bases at J; junction bases unmatched: 5. Germline lookup yields CDR1 SGHTA and CDR2 FQGNSA. The CDR3 loop is CASSLDRDSKETQYF. In nucleotides, the CDR3 is TGTGCCAGCAGCTTAGATCGGGACAGTAAAGAGACCCAGTACTTC. The whole variable domain, filled in from reference TRBV7-2 and TRBJ2-5, reads GAGVSQSPSNKVTEKGKDVELRCDPISGHTALYWYRQSLGQGLEFLIYFQGNSAPDKSGLPSDRFSAERTGGSVSTLTIQRTQQEDSAVYLCASSLDRDSKETQYFGPGTRLLVL.

V and J are TRBV27 and TRBJ2-3; no reliable D call. This CDR3 contains 12 residues. The V end was cut by 5 bases, the J end by 3 bases, with 6 bases between. CDR1 and CDR2 (germline): MNHEY, SMNVEV (reference sequence). The CDR3 coding sequence is TGTGCCAGCAGTCCGTATACAGATACGCAGTATTTT. Residues: CASSPYTDTQYF.

The count of this clone is one. DNA for the CDR3: TGTGCCAGCAGCGGGACAGGGAGCAATCAGCCCCAGCATTTT. Translating gives CASSGTGSNQPQHF. The chain recombines TRBV5-5 with TRBJ1-5; 9 nucleotides line up with TRBD1. With 4 bases clipped from V and 1 base from J, the junction kept 0 bases outside the gene matches. The CDR3 has 14 amino acids. Germline V gives CDR1 SGHKS, CDR2 YYEKEE (reference sequence).

V gene TRBV9 combines with J gene TRBJ2-7; the match to TRBD2 covers 8 bases. In germline, CDR1 is SGDLS, CDR2 YYNGEE. The CDR3 totals 14 residues. V shed 10 bases and J 3 bases; nucleotides not matched to a gene: 12. CDR3 region: CAGSPGLDFYEQYF. CDR3 bases: TGTGCCGGTTCACCGGGACTAGACTTCTACGAGCAGTACTTC.

The rearrangement links TRBV11-2 to TRBJ1-1, with a tentative D call TRBD1 (5 bases). Between the trimmed V and J ends, which lost 1 base and 0 bases, there was a span of 9 bases. The germline V gene has CDR1 SGHAT and CDR2 FQNNGV. The CDR3 consists of 15 residues. CDR3 sequence reads: CASSLGGRMNTEAFF. The CDR3 DNA reads as TGTGCCAGCAGCTTAGGGGGCAGGATGAACACTGAAGCTTTCTTT.

This clone was seen a handful of times. The chain carries TRBV19 and TRBJ2-5; 7 bases are a match to TRBD1. Germline assignment: CDR1 LNHDA and CDR2 SQIVND (reference sequence). The CDR3 runs 13 residues. The ends lost 5 bases at V and 1 base at J; junction bases unmatched: 1. CDR3 sequence (DNA): TGTGCCAGTAGTGGGACAGTCCAAGAGACCCAGTACTTC. Amino acid sequence: CASSGTVQETQYF.

The J gene is TRBJ2-7, the V gene TRBV29-1; 7 positions match TRBD2. J was trimmed by 3 bases and V by 6 bases; bases with no gene match: 11. Germline V gene lookup returns CDR1 SQVTM and CDR2 ANQGSEA. This CDR3 spans 14 amino acids. CDR3 in amino acids: CSVTGGGPSYEQYV. CDR3 sequence (DNA): TGCAGCGTGACGGGGGGAGGGCCGAGCTACGAGCAGTACGTC.

This chain connects TRBV11-3 to TRBJ2-3, with 8 bases identical to TRBD2. The CDR3 extends over 18 amino acids. The V segment lost 3 bases and the J segment 0 bases; nucleotides outside the gene matches: 11. CDR1 and CDR2 (germline): SGHNT, YENEEA. The CDR3 region has the DNA TGTGCCAGCAGCTTGGGGCTTACTAGCGGCCCTAGCACAGATACGCAGTATTTT. Protein: CASSLGLTSGPSTDTQYF.

The chain employs TRBV7-2 and TRBJ2-2; no firm D call. The germline V gene has CDR1 SGHTA and CDR2 FQGNSA. Trimming took off 6 bases at V and 2 bases at J, with 10 bases between the two ends. The CDR3 has 14 residues. For the CDR3, the DNA is TGTGCCAGCAGACAGCATGGTAACACCGGGGAGCTGTTTTTT. Its translation: CASRQHGNTGELFF. Full variable domain (missing parts from reference TRBV7-2 and TRBJ2-2): GAGVSQSPSNKVTEKGKDVELRCDPISGHTALYWYRQSLGQGLEFLIYFQGNSAPDKSGLPSDRFSAERTGGSVSTLTIQRTQQEDSAVYLCASRQHGNTGELFFGEGSRLTVL.

The V call is TRBV7-2, the J call TRBJ2-1; 7 bases line up with TRBD2. The V and J ends lost 3 bases and 2 bases, in that order; junction bases with no gene match: 4. This CDR3 contains 15 residues. Germline V gene sequence: CDR1 SGHTA, CDR2 FQGNSA. In DNA, the CDR3 is TGTGCCAGCAGCTTGGGAGGGGACCCCTACAATGAGCAGTTCTTC. Protein: CASSLGGDPYNEQFF.

The chain joins TRBV12-3 or TRBV12-4 to TRBJ2-2; no definite D call. This CDR3 contains 13 residues. The V end was cut by 0 bases, the J end by 8 bases, with 7 bases between. Here the CDR3 DNA reads TGTGCCAGCAGTTTAGCGCCGAGGGGGGAGCTGTTTTTT. Its translation: CASSLAPRGELFF.

This chain uses TRBV11-1 with TRBJ2-7; D is perhaps TRBD1 (6 bases). The CDR3 has 12 residues. Trimming removed 5 bases from V and 6 bases from J, with 11 bases in between. Germline V gene data show CDR1 as SGHAT and CDR2 as FQDESV (reference sequence). CDR3 nucleotides: TGTGCCAGCAGCCTCAGGGGTTCCGAGCAGTACGTC. Translation gives CASSLRGSEQYV.

This chain joins TRBV27 and TRBJ1-6; D possibly corresponds to TRBD1 (5 bases). This CDR3 spans 16 amino acids. V was trimmed by 2 bases and J by 5 bases, leaving 13 bases between them. The germline CDR1 and CDR2 sequences are MNHEY and SMNVEV (reference sequence). CDR3 in DNA: TGTGCCAGCAGTTTAATGGGGGGACCGGATAATTCACCCCTCCACTTT. Translation gives CASSLMGGPDNSPLHF.